The TCR beta chain described here comes from a study of cytomegalovirus exposure and HLA in healthy donors. Study-level points and caveats: TCR beta V segments were, for the most part, productive about 87% or about 30% of the time in an earlier analysis.

60 Vbeta and 13 Jbeta primers were used in PCR. The method was immunoSEQ multiplex PCR; TCRdb's version includes in-frame clones alone and lacks a portion of them. The sample contains about 140,000 clones, 80% of which appear only once. As for this clone: Its specificity is not known.

Germline CDR1 reads MDHEN; CDR2 reads SYDVKM. This CDR3 spans 15 amino acids. J lost 2 bases, V lost 7 bases, and 4 bases had no gene match. The receptor comes from a man aged 30 to 39 in good health and CMV-seronegative. The chain links TRBV28 to TRBJ2-6; 8 bases fit TRBD1. What was sequenced was PBMCs. CDR3 sequence reads: CASNDRGAGANVLTF. The CDR3 DNA follows: TGTGCCAGCAACGACAGGGGTGCTGGGGCCAACGTCCTGACTTTC.